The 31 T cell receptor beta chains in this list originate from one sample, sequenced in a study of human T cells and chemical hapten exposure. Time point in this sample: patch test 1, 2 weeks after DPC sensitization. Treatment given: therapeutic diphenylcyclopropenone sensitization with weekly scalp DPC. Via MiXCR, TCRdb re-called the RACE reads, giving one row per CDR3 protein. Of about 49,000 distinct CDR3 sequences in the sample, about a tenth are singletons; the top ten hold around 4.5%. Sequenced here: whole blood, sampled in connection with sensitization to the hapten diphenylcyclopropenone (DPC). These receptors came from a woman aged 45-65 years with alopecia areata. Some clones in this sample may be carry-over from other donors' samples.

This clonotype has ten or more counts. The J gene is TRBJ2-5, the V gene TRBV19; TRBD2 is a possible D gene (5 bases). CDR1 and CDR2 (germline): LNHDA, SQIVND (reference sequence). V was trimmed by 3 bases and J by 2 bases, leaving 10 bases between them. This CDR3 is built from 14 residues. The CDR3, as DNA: TGTGCCAGTAGTATCGGGGTACAACAAGAGACCCAGTACTTC. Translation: CASSIGVQQETQYF.

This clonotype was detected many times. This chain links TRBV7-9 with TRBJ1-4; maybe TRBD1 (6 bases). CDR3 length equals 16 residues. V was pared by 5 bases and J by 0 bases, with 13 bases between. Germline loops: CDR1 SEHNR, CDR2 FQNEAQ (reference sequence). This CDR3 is CASSPTGTATNEKLFF. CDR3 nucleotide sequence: TGTGCCAGCAGCCCAACAGGGACTGCAACTAATGAAAAACTGTTTTTT. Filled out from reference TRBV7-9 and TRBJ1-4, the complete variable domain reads DTGVSQNPRHKITKRGQNVTFRCDPISEHNRLYWYRQTLGQGPEFLTYFQNEAQLEKSRLLSDRFSAERPKGSFSTLEIQRTEQGDSAMYLCASSPTGTATNEKLFFGSGTQLSVL.

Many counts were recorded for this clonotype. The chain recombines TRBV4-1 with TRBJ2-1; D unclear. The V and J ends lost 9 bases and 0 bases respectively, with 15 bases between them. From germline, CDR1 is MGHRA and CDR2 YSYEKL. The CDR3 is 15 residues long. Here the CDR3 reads CASTMAANSYNEQFF. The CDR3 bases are TGCGCCAGTACCATGGCGGCAAACTCCTACAATGAGCAGTTCTTC.

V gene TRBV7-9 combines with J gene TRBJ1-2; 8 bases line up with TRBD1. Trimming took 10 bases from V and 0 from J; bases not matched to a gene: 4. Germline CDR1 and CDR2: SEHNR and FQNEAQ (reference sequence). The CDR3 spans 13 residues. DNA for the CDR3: TGTGCCACCAGACAGGGGACTAACTATGGCTACACCTTC. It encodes CATRQGTNYGYTF.

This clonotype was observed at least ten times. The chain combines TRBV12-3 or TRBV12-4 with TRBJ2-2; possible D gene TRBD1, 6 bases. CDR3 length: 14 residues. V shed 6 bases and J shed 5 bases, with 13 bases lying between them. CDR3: CASSRTGFTGELFF. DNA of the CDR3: TGTGCCAGCAGCAGAACAGGGTTTACCGGGGAGCTGTTTTTT.

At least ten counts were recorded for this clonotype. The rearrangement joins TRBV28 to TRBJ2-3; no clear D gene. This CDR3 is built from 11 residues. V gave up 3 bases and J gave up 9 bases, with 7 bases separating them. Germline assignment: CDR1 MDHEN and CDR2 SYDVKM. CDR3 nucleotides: TGTGCCAGCAGTTTGGGTGTAACGCAGTATTTT. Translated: CASSLGVTQYF.

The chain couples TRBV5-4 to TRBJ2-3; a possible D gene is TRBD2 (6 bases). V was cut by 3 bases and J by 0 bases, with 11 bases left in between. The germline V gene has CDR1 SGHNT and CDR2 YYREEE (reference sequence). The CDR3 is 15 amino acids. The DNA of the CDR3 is TGTGCCAGCAGCTCCGGGACTGCTAGCACAGATACGCAGTATTTT. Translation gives CASSSGTASTDTQYF.

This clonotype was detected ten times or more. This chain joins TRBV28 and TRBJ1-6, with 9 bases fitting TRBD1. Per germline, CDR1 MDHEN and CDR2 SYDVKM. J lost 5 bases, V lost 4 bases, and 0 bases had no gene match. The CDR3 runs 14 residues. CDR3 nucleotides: TGTGCCAGCAGTTGGGACAGGGATAATTCACCCCTCCACTTT. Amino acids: CASSWDRDNSPLHF.

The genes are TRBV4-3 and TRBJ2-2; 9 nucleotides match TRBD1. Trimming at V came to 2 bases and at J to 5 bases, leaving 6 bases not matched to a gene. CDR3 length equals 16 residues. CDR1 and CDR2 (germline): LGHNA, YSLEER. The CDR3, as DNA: TGCGCCAGCAGCCAACCCGGGACAGGGTTAACCGGGGAGCTGTTTTTT. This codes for CASSQPGTGLTGELFF.

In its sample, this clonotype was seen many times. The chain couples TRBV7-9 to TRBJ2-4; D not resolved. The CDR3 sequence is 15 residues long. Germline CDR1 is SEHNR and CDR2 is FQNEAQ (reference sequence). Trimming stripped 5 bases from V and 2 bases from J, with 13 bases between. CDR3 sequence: CASSPLIGSKNIQYF. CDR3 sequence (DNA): TGTGCCAGCAGCCCCCTCATAGGGTCCAAAAACATTCAGTACTTC.

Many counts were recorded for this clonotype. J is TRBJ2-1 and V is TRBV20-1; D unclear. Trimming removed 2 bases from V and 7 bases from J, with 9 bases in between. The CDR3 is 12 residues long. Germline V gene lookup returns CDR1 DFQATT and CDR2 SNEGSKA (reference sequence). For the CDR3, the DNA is TGCAGTGCTAGACGCCCCGGAAATGAGCAGTTCTTC. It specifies CSARRPGNEQFF.

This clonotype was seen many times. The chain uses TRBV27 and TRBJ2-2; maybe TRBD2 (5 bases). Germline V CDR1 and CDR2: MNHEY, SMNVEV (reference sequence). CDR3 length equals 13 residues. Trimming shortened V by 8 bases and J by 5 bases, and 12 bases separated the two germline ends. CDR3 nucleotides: TGTGCCAGCCTAAAAGAGGGAACCGGGGAGCTGTTTTTT. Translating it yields CASLKEGTGELFF.

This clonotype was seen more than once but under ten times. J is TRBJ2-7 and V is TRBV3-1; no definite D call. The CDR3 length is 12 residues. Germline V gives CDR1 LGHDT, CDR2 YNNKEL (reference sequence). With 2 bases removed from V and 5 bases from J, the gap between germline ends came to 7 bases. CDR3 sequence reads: CASSQLLDEQYF. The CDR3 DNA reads TGTGCCAGCAGCCAATTGCTTGACGAGCAGTACTTC.

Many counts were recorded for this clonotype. The CDR3 sequence: CSAREGTGEHRYF. CDR3 DNA: TGCAGTGCTAGAGAGGGGACAGGGGAACATAGGTACTTC. The genes are TRBV20-1 and TRBJ2-7; 10 positions match TRBD1. Germline CDR1 reads DFQATT; CDR2 reads SNEGSKA (reference sequence). Trimming took 0 bases from V and 12 from J; bases not matched to a gene: 8. This CDR3 has 13 amino acids.

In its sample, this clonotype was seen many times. CDR3 region: CASRPGTEYGYTF. The CDR3 DNA reads as TGTGCCAGCAGGCCGGGGACAGAATATGGCTACACCTTC. The chain is built from TRBV2 and TRBJ1-2, with 7 positions matching TRBD1. The CDR3 totals 13 residues. The junction had 6 bases not matched to a gene; V was cut back by 6 bases and J by 5 bases. CDR1 and CDR2 from the germline V gene are SNHLY and FYNNEI. Full variable domain (remainder filled in from reference TRBV2 and TRBJ1-2): EPEVTQTPSHQVTQMGQEVILRCVPISNHLYFYWYRQILGQKVEFLVSFYNNEISEKSEIFDDQFSVERPDGSNFTLKIRSTKLEDSAMYFCASRPGTEYGYTFGSGTRLTVV.

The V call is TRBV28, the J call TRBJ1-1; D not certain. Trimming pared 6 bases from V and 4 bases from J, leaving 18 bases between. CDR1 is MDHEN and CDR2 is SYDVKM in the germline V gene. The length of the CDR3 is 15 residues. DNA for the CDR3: TGTGCCAGCAGGCATCGTGTGAGTGGCGGCACTGAAGCTTTCTTT. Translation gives CASRHRVSGGTEAFF.

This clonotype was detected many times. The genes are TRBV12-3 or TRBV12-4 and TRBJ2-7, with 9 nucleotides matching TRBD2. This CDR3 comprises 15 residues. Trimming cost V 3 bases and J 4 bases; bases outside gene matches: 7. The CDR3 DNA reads TGTGCCAGCAGTTTCGCTAGCGGGACCTCTTACGAGCAGTACTTC. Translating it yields CASSFASGTSYEQYF.

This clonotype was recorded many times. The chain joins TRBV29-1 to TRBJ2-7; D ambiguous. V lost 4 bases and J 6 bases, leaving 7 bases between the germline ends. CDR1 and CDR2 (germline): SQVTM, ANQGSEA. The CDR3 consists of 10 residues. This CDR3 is CSVADSEQYF. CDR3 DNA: TGCAGCGTTGCGGATTCCGAGCAGTACTTC.

CDR3 loop: CASSLGRNGYEQYF. CDR3 in DNA: TGTGCCAGCAGTTTAGGGCGGAACGGATACGAGCAGTACTTC. This rearrangement joins TRBV28 to TRBJ2-7; no definite D call. V lost 2 bases to trimming and J lost 4 bases, with 12 bases between them. CDR1 is MDHEN, CDR2 SYDVKM, per germline. The CDR3 loop spans 14 amino acids.

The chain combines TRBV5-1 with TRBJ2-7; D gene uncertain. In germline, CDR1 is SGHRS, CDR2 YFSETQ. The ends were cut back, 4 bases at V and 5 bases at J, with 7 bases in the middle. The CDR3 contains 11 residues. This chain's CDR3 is CASSLHDEQYF. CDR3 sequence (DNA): TGCGCCAGCAGCCTCCATGACGAGCAGTACTTC.

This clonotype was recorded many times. The CDR3 nucleotides read TGCGCCAGCAGCCAAGAGACTAGCGGGAGGGTTTACACCGGGGAGCTGTTTTTT. Translating gives CASSQETSGRVYTGELFF. V and J are TRBV4-1 and TRBJ2-2; the match to TRBD2 covers 14 bases. With V trimmed by 0 bases and J by 3 bases, 3 bases remained unmatched. Germline assignment: CDR1 MGHRA and CDR2 YSYEKL. CDR3 length: 18 amino acids.

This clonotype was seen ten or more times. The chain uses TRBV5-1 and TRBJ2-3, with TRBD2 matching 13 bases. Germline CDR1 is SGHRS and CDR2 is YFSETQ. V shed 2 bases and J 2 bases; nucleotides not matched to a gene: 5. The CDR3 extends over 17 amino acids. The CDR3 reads CASSLFGTSGNTDTQYF. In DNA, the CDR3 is TGCGCCAGCAGCTTATTTGGGACTAGCGGGAACACAGATACGCAGTATTTT.

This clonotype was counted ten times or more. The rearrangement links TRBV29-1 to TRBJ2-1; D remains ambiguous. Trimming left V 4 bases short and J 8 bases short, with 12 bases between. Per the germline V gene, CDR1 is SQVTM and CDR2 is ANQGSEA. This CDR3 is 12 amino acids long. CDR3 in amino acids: CSVVRSWYEQFF. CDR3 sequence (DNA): TGCAGCGTTGTCAGGAGTTGGTATGAGCAGTTCTTC.

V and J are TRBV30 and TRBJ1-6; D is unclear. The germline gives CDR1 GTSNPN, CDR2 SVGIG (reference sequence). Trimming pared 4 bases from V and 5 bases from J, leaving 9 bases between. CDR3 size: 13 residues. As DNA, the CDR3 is TGTGCCTGGAAAGTAACAAATAATTCACCCCTCCACTTT. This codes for CAWKVTNNSPLHF.

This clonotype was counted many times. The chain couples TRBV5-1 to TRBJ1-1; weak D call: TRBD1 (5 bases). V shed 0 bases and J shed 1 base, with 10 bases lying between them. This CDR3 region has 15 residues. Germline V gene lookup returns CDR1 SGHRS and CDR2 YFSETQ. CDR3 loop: CASSLVPGPNTEAFF. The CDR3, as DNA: TGCGCCAGCAGCTTGGTGCCGGGACCGAACACTGAAGCTTTCTTT.

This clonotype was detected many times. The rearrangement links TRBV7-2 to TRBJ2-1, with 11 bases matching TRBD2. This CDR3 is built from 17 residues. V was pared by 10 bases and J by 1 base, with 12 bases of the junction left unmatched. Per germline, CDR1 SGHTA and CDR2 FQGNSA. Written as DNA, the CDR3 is TGTGCCATCGTTGGACTAGCGGGCGGCAAGTCCTACAATGAGCAGTTCTTC. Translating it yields CAIVGLAGGKSYNEQFF. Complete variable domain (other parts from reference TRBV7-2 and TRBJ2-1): GAGVSQSPSNKVTEKGKDVELRCDPISGHTALYWYRQSLGQGLEFLIYFQGNSAPDKSGLPSDRFSAERTGGSVSTLTIQRTQQEDSAVYLCAIVGLAGGKSYNEQFFGPGTRLTVL.

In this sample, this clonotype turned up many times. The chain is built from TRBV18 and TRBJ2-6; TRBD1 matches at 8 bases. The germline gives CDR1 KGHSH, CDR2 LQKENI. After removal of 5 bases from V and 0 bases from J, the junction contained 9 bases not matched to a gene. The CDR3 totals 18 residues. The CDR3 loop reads CASSAWTGSSSGANVLTF. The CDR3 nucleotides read TGTGCCAGCTCAGCCTGGACAGGGAGTAGCTCTGGGGCCAACGTCCTGACTTTC.

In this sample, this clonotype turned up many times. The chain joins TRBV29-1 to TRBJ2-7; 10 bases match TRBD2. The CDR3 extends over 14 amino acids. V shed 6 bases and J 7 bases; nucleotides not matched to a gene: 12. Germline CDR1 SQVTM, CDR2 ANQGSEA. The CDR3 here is CSVLGLAGAGEQYF. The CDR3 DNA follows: TGCAGCGTCCTAGGGCTAGCGGGAGCAGGGGAGCAGTACTTC.

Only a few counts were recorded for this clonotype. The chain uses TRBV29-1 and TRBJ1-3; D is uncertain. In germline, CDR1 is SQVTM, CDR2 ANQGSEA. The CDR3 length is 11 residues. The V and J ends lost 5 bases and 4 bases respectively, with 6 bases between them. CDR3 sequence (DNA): TGCAGCGTTCGTTGGGGAAACACCATATATTTT. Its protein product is CSVRWGNTIYF.

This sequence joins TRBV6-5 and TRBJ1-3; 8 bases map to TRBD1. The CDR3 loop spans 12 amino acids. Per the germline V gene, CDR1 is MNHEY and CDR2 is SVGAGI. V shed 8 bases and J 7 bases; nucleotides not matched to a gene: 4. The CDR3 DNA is TGTGCCAGCGAGGACAGGGCGAACACCATATATTTT. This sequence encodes CASEDRANTIYF.

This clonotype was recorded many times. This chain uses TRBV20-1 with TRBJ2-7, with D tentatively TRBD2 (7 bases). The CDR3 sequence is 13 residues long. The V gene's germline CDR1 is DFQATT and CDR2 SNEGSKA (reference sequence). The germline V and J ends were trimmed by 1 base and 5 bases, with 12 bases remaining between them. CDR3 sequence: CSARVGGAHEQYF. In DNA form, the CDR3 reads TGCAGTGCTAGAGTTGGGGGGGCCCACGAGCAGTACTTC.